Listed here is a single T cell receptor (beta chain). Its antigen is not known. The data were taken from a study of T cell repertoires in ileal Crohn's disease. Across the study: Roughly 0.55 micrograms of biopsy DNA per sample underwent TCRB immunosequencing.

V lost 6 bases to trimming and J lost 0 bases, with 9 bases between them. Germline V gives CDR1 MNHNS, CDR2 SASEGT. The CDR3 extends over 13 amino acids. Measured with immunoSEQ multiplex PCR; TCRdb has only the in-frame clones, and not every one. The sample lists 6,400 or so clones, under 85% occurring once. Study conclusions and caveats: Endoscopic recurrence occurred in every patient whose clonality exceeded 26.8%. High-frequency clones were more common in sorted CD8 than CD4 cells.

Described time point: inflamed ileum from the surgical specimen. This chain connects TRBV6-1 to TRBJ2-7; no definite D call. This TCR came from an adult with Crohn's disease. Sequenced sample: ileal tissue. The CDR3 nucleotides read TGTGCCAGCAGAGGCAGAACCTCCTACGAGCAGTACTTC. Protein: CASRGRTSYEQYF.